Below are 17 T cell receptor beta chains sequenced from a single sample in a study of shared clonotypes between healthy human individuals. Clones were read by immunoSEQ multiplex PCR, and TCRdb kept only the in-frame ones, dropping some. The sample consists of about 460,000 clones, 70% to 80% of them appearing once. The specimen sequenced was PBMCs. These receptors originate from a woman aged 40 to 50 in good health. Some clones in this sample may be carry-over from other donors' samples.

The V gene is TRBV2, the J gene TRBJ2-3; D tentatively reads TRBD1 or TRBD2 (6 bases each). V was cut by 6 bases and J by 6 bases, with 22 bases left in between. This CDR3 spans 16 amino acids. Germline-derived CDR1 and CDR2 are SNHLY and FYNNEI. The CDR3 DNA reads as TGTGCCAGCAGCCCCCAGAGGGGGGAAGTTATGGATACGCAGTATTTT. It encodes CASSPQRGEVMDTQYF.

V usage is TRBV19 and J usage is TRBJ2-7; 8 bases are a match to TRBD1. This CDR3 has 15 amino acids. Germline V lookup: CDR1 LNHDA, CDR2 SQIVND (reference sequence). Trimming at V came to 3 bases and at J to 4 bases, leaving 8 bases not matched to a gene. The CDR3 nucleotides read TGTGCCAGTAGTATTTCTGCAGGGGGCATTTACGAGCAGTACTTC. Translation gives CASSISAGGIYEQYF.

The rearrangement uses TRBV7-6 and TRBJ1-5, with a weak D call TRBD1 (5 bases). V was cut by 4 bases and J by 5 bases, with 9 bases left in between. Germline V gene data show CDR1 as SGHVS and CDR2 as FNYEAQ. CDR3 length equals 13 residues. The CDR3 reads CASSYAGDQPQHF. As DNA, the CDR3 is TGTGCCAGCAGCTATGCGGGGGATCAGCCCCAGCATTTT.

This clone has just a few counts. DNA of the CDR3: TGTGCCACACTCCGGGACAGGGACAGATCACCCCTCCACTTT. This sequence encodes CATLRDRDRSPLHF. V gene TRBV2 combines with J gene TRBJ1-6, with TRBD1 identical over 9 bases. V was pared by 10 bases and J by 10 bases, with 11 bases of the junction left unmatched. The germline CDR1 and CDR2 sequences are SNHLY and FYNNEI. The CDR3 is made up of 14 amino acids.

This chain joins TRBV27 and TRBJ2-5, with D possibly TRBD2 on 5 matching bases. The better agreement between TRBJ2-7 and the DNA end casts doubt on the J call. Germline assignment: CDR1 MNHEY and CDR2 SMNVEV (reference sequence). CDR3 length: 14 amino acids. This chain's CDR3 is CASSLRGPPHEQYF. In DNA form, the CDR3 reads TGTGCCAGCAGCCTCCGGGGTCCCCCCCACGAGCAGTACTTC.

In its sample, this clone was seen once. The chain has TRBV7-2 and TRBJ2-7, with 9 bases aligning to TRBD2. CDR3 length: 15 amino acids. Germline lookup yields CDR1 SGHTA and CDR2 FQGNSA. V gave up 6 bases and J gave up 1 base; unmatched junction bases: 7. This chain's CDR3 is CASRATSGSSYEQYF. CDR3 DNA: TGTGCCAGCAGAGCAACTAGCGGGTCTTCCTACGAGCAGTACTTC.

The V call is TRBV11-2, the J call TRBJ2-3; the match to TRBD2 covers 9 bases. Germline CDR1 is SGHAT and CDR2 is FQNNGV. The V and J ends lost 5 bases and 5 bases, in that order; junction bases with no gene match: 11. There are 16 residues in the CDR3. The CDR3 region has the DNA TGTGCCAGCAGCCTAAGTGGACTAGCGCGAATAGATACGCAGTATTTT. Its translation: CASSLSGLARIDTQYF.

The sample holds one count of this clone. This chain links TRBV7-2 with TRBJ2-7; no firm D call. The CDR3 length is 12 residues. Germline values: CDR1 SGHTA, CDR2 FQGNSA. Trimming pared 8 bases from V and 0 bases from J, leaving 8 bases between. CDR3 sequence: CASAKSSYEQYF. The CDR3 DNA sequence: TGTGCCAGCGCCAAGAGCTCCTACGAGCAGTACTTC.

This clone was seen a single time. A far larger clone is off by one base, so a read error is likely. The chain uses TRBV30 and TRBJ1-4; 8 bases align to TRBD1. J lost 10 bases, V lost 0 bases, and 10 bases had no gene match. This CDR3 contains 15 residues. The germline V gene encodes CDR1 GTSNPN and CDR2 SVGIG (reference sequence). The CDR3 loop is CAWSVGQGSGGKLFF. The CDR3 DNA is TGTGCCTGGAGTGTAGGACAGGGTAGTGGTGGAAAACTGTTTTTT.

The V call is TRBV4-3, the J call TRBJ2-1; D may be TRBD1 (5 bases). This CDR3 contains 13 residues. Trimming took 1 base from V and 5 from J, leaving 6 bases between them. In germline, CDR1 is LGHNA, CDR2 YSLEER. The CDR3 is CASSQARDNEQFF. DNA for the CDR3: TGCGCCAGCAGCCAAGCCAGGGACAATGAGCAGTTCTTC.

In this sample, this clone turned up once. Other DNA sequences in this specimen translate into the identical CDR3. CDR3 in amino acids: CASSLGGGTDTQYF. Here the CDR3 DNA reads TGCGCCAGCAGCTTGGGAGGGGGGACAGATACGCAGTATTTT. The chain is built from TRBV5-1 and TRBJ2-3; tentatively, D is TRBD1 or TRBD2 (6 bases each). The CDR3 contains 14 residues. CDR1 and CDR2 from the germline V gene are SGHRS and YFSETQ. Trimming stripped 0 bases from V and 3 bases from J, with 8 bases between.

This clone was counted once. For the CDR3, the DNA is TGTGCCTGGACCATGCAGGGTTACGAGCAGTACTTC. Its protein is CAWTMQGYEQYF. The chain is built from TRBV30 and TRBJ2-7; tentative D call: TRBD1 (5 bases). V dropped 4 bases and J dropped 4 bases, with 11 bases sitting between them. Germline values: CDR1 GTSNPN, CDR2 SVGIG (reference sequence). This CDR3 is 12 amino acids long.

This clone was recorded only once. This sequence joins TRBV4-1 and TRBJ1-2; D gene unclear. Germline-derived CDR1 and CDR2 are MGHRA and YSYEKL. V lost 2 bases, J lost 8 bases, and 6 bases lay in between. The CDR3 contains 11 residues. The DNA of the CDR3 is TGCGCCAGCAGCCAAACCGGGGGCTACACCTTC. Its translation is CASSQTGGYTF.

This clone was found a few times. The V gene is TRBV7-2, the J gene TRBJ2-7; 7 bases are a match to TRBD2. Germline V gene lookup returns CDR1 SGHTA and CDR2 FQGNSA. V shed 5 bases and J 5 bases; nucleotides not matched to a gene: 15. CDR3 length equals 16 residues. CDR3 DNA: TGTGCCAGCAGCCCCGATCCGGCGGGAGTTACTCACGAGCAGTACTTC. The encoded protein is CASSPDPAGVTHEQYF.

This chain links TRBV28 with TRBJ2-7, with D uncertain. The V gene lost 7 bases and the J gene lost 3 bases, with 16 bases spanning the gap. The V gene's germline CDR1 is MDHEN and CDR2 SYDVKM. The CDR3 contains 14 residues. The chain's CDR3 is CASTSPAVFYEQYF. The CDR3 DNA reads as TGTGCCAGCACCTCACCCGCGGTCTTCTACGAGCAGTACTTC. Filled out from reference TRBV28 and TRBJ2-7, the complete variable domain reads DVKVTQSSRYLVKRTGEKVFLECVQDMDHENMFWYRQDPGLGLRLIYFSYDVKMKEKGDIPEGYSVSREKKERFSLILESASTNQTSMYLCASTSPAVFYEQYFGPGTRLTVT.

Turning to this clone: The junction differs from germline at one of its ends, possibly a read error. The chain is built from TRBV5-1 and TRBJ1-1, with D perhaps TRBD1 (6 bases). The CDR3 runs to 13 residues. The germline gives CDR1 SGHRS, CDR2 YFSETQ. CDR3 amino acids: CASSENTGPDAFF. The CDR3 DNA is TGCGCCAGCAGCGAAAACACAGGGCCTGATGCTTTCTTT.

The chain is built from TRBV12-5 and TRBJ2-3; D is unresolved. From germline, CDR1 is LGHNT and CDR2 FRNRAP. V was pared by 0 bases and J by 3 bases, with 4 bases between. This CDR3 is built from 13 residues. The CDR3 region has the DNA TGTGCTAGTGGTTTGGTAGGGACAGATACGCAGTATTTT. It specifies CASGLVGTDTQYF.